A single sample is the source of the 5 T cell receptor beta chains below, sequenced in a study of blood T cell repertoires in COVID-19. The assay was immunoSEQ multiplex PCR, and TCRdb's table has in-frame clones only and misses some. The sample yields around 380,000 clones, over 65% seen once. The sample consisted of peripheral blood. These receptors were taken from a human donor with acute or convalescent COVID-19. The donor label of this sample is uncertain.

This clone was detected once. V and J are TRBV6-5 and TRBJ1-5; TRBD1 is a possible D gene (5 bases). Trimming cost V 5 bases and J 0 bases, with 11 bases left between them. Germline loops: CDR1 MNHEY, CDR2 SVGAGI. The CDR3 extends over 15 amino acids. The CDR3 spells CASSQGFNSNQPQHF. CDR3 in DNA: TGTGCCAGCAGTCAGGGATTTAATAGCAATCAGCCCCAGCATTTT.

The V gene is TRBV6-5, the J gene TRBJ2-1, with a weak D call TRBD1 (6 bases). This CDR3 spans 15 amino acids. Per germline, CDR1 MNHEY and CDR2 SVGAGI. V was cut by 8 bases and J by 4 bases, with 18 bases left in between. Written as DNA, the CDR3 is TGTGCCAGCTCCGGATCCGGGACACTATACAATGAGCAGTTCTTC. It yields the protein CASSGSGTLYNEQFF.

V and J are TRBV18 and TRBJ1-6, with 7 nucleotides matching TRBD1. After removal of 3 bases from V and 0 bases from J, the junction contained 11 bases not matched to a gene. Germline V CDR1 and CDR2: KGHSH, LQKENI. The CDR3 totals 19 residues. The CDR3 region is CASSPDRTQLSSYNSPLHF. The CDR3 DNA follows: TGTGCCAGCTCACCGGACAGGACGCAGCTGAGCTCCTATAATTCACCCCTCCACTTT.

V gene TRBV19 combines with J gene TRBJ2-5; D gene unclear. Germline V gene lookup returns CDR1 LNHDA and CDR2 SQIVND (reference sequence). V was trimmed by 3 bases and J by 3 bases, leaving 8 bases between them. The CDR3 is 13 residues long. CDR3: CASSILEKETQYF. CDR3 DNA sequence: TGTGCCAGTAGTATTTTGGAGAAAGAGACCCAGTACTTC.

The CDR3 region is CASSLSGTGTEAFF. In DNA form, the CDR3 reads TGTGCCAGCAGTCTTAGTGGGACAGGGACTGAAGCTTTCTTT. The chain joins TRBV6-5 to TRBJ1-1; 9 bases align to TRBD1. Trimming removed 5 bases from V and 5 bases from J; junction bases left unmatched: 6. Per germline, CDR1 MNHEY and CDR2 SVGAGI. This CDR3 is built from 14 residues.